This T cell receptor (beta chain) stems from a study of T cell responses to AZD1222 COVID-19 vaccine. Study observations and caveats: Spike-wide vaccine-associated CD4 TCRs dominated at 160-218 and 743-854. There were mostly white British donors and more females than males, and clonal diversity was possibly underestimated. Spike-specific TCR breadth and depth went up after people got two AZD1222 doses. Reports indicate that nearly half of spike-specific TCRs are directed at unmutated variant regions.

Trimming took off 0 bases at V and 0 bases at J, with 9 bases between the two ends. The CDR3 consists of 16 residues. Germline-derived CDR1 and CDR2 are MGHRA and YSYEKL. Comment on this clone: Its antigen is not identified.

Using immunoSEQ multiplex PCR, the repertoire was profiled, and TCRdb retains in-frame clones only, with some absent. The table has 65,000 to 85,000 clones, about 85% seen once. The rearrangement uses TRBV4-1 and TRBJ1-3, with no clear D. The source of this sequence is an adult in good health. The sequencing used peripheral blood, collected on day 0 of AZD1222 vaccination. This chain's CDR3 is CASSQEQGPSGNTIYF. The CDR3 nucleotides are TGCGCCAGCAGCCAAGAGCAAGGACCCTCTGGAAACACCATATATTTT.